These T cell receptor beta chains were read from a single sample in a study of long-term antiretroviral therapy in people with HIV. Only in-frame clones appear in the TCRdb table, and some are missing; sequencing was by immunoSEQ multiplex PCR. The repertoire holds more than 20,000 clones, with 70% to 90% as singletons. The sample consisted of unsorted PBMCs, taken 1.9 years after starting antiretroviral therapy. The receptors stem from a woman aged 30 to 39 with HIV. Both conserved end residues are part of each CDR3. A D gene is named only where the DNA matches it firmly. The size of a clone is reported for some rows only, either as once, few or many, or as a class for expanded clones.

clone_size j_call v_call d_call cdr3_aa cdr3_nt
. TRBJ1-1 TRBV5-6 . CASSLVGGNTEAFF TGTGCCAGCAGCTTGGTAGGTGGGAACACTGAAGCTTTCTTT
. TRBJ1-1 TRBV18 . CASSPNRDTLMNTEAFF TGTGCCAGCTCACCAAATCGGGACACCTTAATGAACACTGAAGCTTTCTTT
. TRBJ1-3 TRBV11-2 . CASSLGMGRMIGNTIYF TGTGCCAGCAGCTTAGGCATGGGTCGGATGATTGGAAACACCATATATTTT
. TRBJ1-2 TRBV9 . CASSGLAGARGYTF TGTGCCAGCAGCGGCCTGGCGGGGGCGCGTGGCTACACCTTC
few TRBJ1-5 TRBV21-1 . CASSMRTETLSNQPQHF TGTGCCAGCAGCATGAGGACAGAAACCCTTAGCAATCAGCCCCAGCATTTT
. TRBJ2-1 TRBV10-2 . CASKFAGYNEQFF TGCGCCAGCAAATTTGCAGGGTACAATGAGCAGTTCTTC
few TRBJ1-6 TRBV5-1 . CASAGGFGSPLHF TGCGCCAGCGCGGGGGGGTTTGGATCACCCCTCCACTTT
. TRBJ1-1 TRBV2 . CASSETGPNAEAFF TGTGCCAGCAGTGAGACCGGGCCTAACGCTGAAGCTTTCTTT
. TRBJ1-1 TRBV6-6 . CASSYSEKNTEAFF TGTGCCAGCAGTTACTCGGAGAAGAACACTGAAGCTTTCTTT
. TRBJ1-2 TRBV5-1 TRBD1 CASSLEAGGQGYGYTF TGCGCCAGCAGCTTGGAGGCAGGGGGGCAGGGCTATGGCTACACCTTC
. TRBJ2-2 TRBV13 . CASSPTQNTGELFF TGTGCCAGCAGCCCTACACAGAACACCGGGGAGCTGTTTTTT
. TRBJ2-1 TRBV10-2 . CASSESTGTPANEQFF TGCGCCAGCAGTGAGTCAACCGGGACTCCAGCCAATGAGCAGTTCTTC
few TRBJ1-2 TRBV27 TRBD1 CASSRPGTGRGYTF TGTGCCAGCAGCCGCCCCGGGACAGGGAGGGGCTACACCTTC
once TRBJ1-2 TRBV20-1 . CSALRAGGYTF TGCAGTGCACTGCGGGCGGGTGGCTACACCTTC
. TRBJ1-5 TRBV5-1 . CASSLGGYSNQPQHF TGCGCCAGCAGTTTGGGGGGATATAGCAATCAGCCCCAGCATTTT
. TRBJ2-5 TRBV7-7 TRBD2 CASSAGLAQETQYF TGTGCCAGCAGCGCGGGACTAGCTCAAGAGACCCAGTACTTC
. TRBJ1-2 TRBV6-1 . CASSENTAAFYGYTF TGTGCCAGCAGTGAAAATACGGCGGCCTTCTATGGCTACACCTTC
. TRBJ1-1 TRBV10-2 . CASSDLLRAGTEAFF TGCGCCAGCAGTGATCTTCTACGGGCTGGAACTGAAGCTTTCTTT
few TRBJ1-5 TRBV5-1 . CASSPGLSNQPQHF TGCGCCAGCTCACCCGGACTTAGCAATCAGCCCCAGCATTTT
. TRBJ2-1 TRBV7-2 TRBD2 CASSQKLGLGMNEQFF TGTGCCAGCAGCCAAAAATTGGGACTAGGGATGAATGAGCAGTTCTTC